This T cell receptor (beta chain) stems from a study of T cell responses to AZD1222 COVID-19 vaccine. Assay used: immunoSEQ multiplex PCR; TCRdb lists only in-frame clones, some missing. The data contain more than 50,000 clones, 75% to 85% of them seen just once; the ten biggest clones take up approximately 23%. For this clone: Antigen specificity is unknown.

Study results and caveats: After two AZD1222 doses, spike-specific TCR breadth and depth rose versus day 0. Among the donors, most were white British and more were female, and clonal diversity was possibly underestimated.

This CDR3 is 14 amino acids long. Germline V lookup: CDR1 MGHRA, CDR2 YSYEKL. V shed 1 base and J shed 7 bases, with 10 bases lying between them. Specimen: peripheral blood, collected on day 0 of MenACWY control vaccination. The rearrangement uses TRBV4-1 and TRBJ1-4; D uncertain. The receptor was derived from an adult in good health. The chain's CDR3 is CASSQVSIFEKLFF. The CDR3 region has the DNA TGCGCCAGCAGCCAAGTGTCGATCTTTGAAAAACTGTTTTTT.